This T cell receptor beta chain appears in the sequencing data of a study of beta chain features in type 1 diabetes. Sequencing targeted expressed TCRB transcripts, as all isolated RNA had been reverse transcribed. The assay was immunoSEQ multiplex PCR, and TCRdb's table has in-frame clones only and misses some. The sample comprises about 320,000 clones, 11% to 15% of which are singletons, and more than 6.5% rests with the top ten. This clone was seen only a few times. With 2 bases removed from V and 5 bases from J, the gap between germline ends came to 12 bases. Per germline, CDR1 SSHAT and CDR2 FNYEAQ (reference sequence). The CDR3 loop spans 14 amino acids. In total, each donor contributed a single heparinised blood draw that averaged about 110 mL.

The TCR comes from a man younger than 40 in good health. The sequencing sample was made of central memory CD4+ T cells from blood. V gene TRBV7-7 combines with J gene TRBJ2-5; perhaps D is TRBD1 or TRBD2 (6 bases each). The DNA for the CDR3 is TGTGCCAGCAGCTTAAGTGGGGGGCGTGAGACCCAGTACTTC. Residues: CASSLSGGRETQYF.